This entry features one TCR beta chain sequence. The sample comes from a study of T cell responses to AZD1222 COVID-19 vaccine. This CDR3 is 11 amino acids long. V shed 1 base and J shed 8 bases, with 5 bases lying between them. Germline V gene data show CDR1 as LNHDA and CDR2 as SQIVND (reference sequence). Sequencing was performed with immunoSEQ multiplex PCR; in TCRdb, only in-frame clones are kept and a portion is missing. Among some 170,000 clones listed, 85% to 90% were seen once. This clonotype was obtained from an adult in good health. The V call is TRBV19, the J call TRBJ1-1; no reliable D call. The material was peripheral blood, obtained on day 0 of AZD1222 vaccination. CDR3 bases: TGTGCCAGTAGTATAGGCGTCGAAGCTTTCTTT. This gives the protein CASSIGVEAFF.